This T cell receptor (beta chain) was sequenced during a study of Ad26.COV2.S vaccination and SARS-CoV-2 variants. Study in general: Each vaccinee took Ad26.COV2.S intramuscularly, once or twice 56 days apart. Regarding the study as a whole: After vaccination, reports described spike-specific CD8+ and CD4+ T cell responses as showing substantial breadth. TCR breadth and depth estimates may have understated total T cell responses.

Concerning this clone itself: Its antigen is unknown.

Trimming removed 4 bases from V and 5 bases from J, with 8 bases in between. The CDR3 is 12 amino acids. In germline, CDR1 is SEHNR, CDR2 FQNEAQ (reference sequence). TCRdb keeps only in-frame clones here, not all; method: immunoSEQ multiplex PCR. The data contain 300,000 to 400,000 clones, around 87% of them singletons. Stated treatment: roughly 18 received Ad26.COV2.S at low or high dose, single or two shots; roughly five received placebo; per-sample allocation not given. Samples were taken on day 63 after the first vaccine or placebo injection. A Boston donor was an adult aged 18-55 years. Sequencing was performed on peripheral blood, taken in a trial of Ad26.COV2.S vaccine versus placebo. J is TRBJ2-5 and V is TRBV7-9; perhaps TRBD2 as D (5 bases). The TCR comes from a person aged 18 to 65 who received the Ad26.COV2.S COVID-19 vaccine or a placebo. This chain's CDR3 is CASSWGEETQYF. CDR3 sequence (DNA): TGTGCCAGCAGCTGGGGAGAGGAGACCCAGTACTTC.